A single sample gave rise to the 15 T cell receptor beta chains below, sequenced in a study of blood T cell repertoires in COVID-19. TCRdb keeps only in-frame clones here, not all; method: immunoSEQ multiplex PCR. Of about 170,000 clones in the sample, less than 85% were seen once. The sample was PBMCs or T cells enriched from blood (not recorded which). These receptor sequences come from a woman in her fifties or sixties who had recovered from COVID-19.

The rearrangement uses TRBV27 and TRBJ2-5; 7 nucleotides match TRBD1. This CDR3 spans 14 amino acids. The germline V gene has CDR1 MNHEY and CDR2 SMNVEV (reference sequence). Losses at the gene ends were 6 bases for V and 5 bases for J; bases not matched to a gene: 9. CDR3 loop: CASSPNRGWETQYF. CDR3 DNA sequence: TGTGCCAGCAGCCCGAACAGGGGTTGGGAGACCCAGTACTTC.

The chain combines TRBV7-2 with TRBJ2-1, with D maybe TRBD2 (6 bases). V lost 3 bases, J lost 3 bases, and 9 bases lay in between. The germline V gene encodes CDR1 SGHTA and CDR2 FQGNSA. The CDR3 contains 14 residues. CDR3 protein: CASSFSGGYNEQFF. In DNA form, the CDR3 reads TGTGCCAGCAGCTTTAGCGGCGGCTACAATGAGCAGTTCTTC.

In DNA form, the CDR3 reads TGTGCCAGCAGTTCGGGGGGCCCACTCTACAATGAGCAGTTCTTC. Translation: CASSSGGPLYNEQFF. J is TRBJ2-1 and V is TRBV28; D might be TRBD2 (7 bases). Germline V gene lookup returns CDR1 MDHEN and CDR2 SYDVKM. The ends were cut back, 4 bases at V and 3 bases at J, with 13 bases in the middle. The CDR3 runs 15 residues.

This chain connects TRBV7-2 to TRBJ1-2; 7 bases agree with TRBD1. Losses at the gene ends were 5 bases for V and 8 bases for J; bases not matched to a gene: 8. From germline, CDR1 is SGHTA and CDR2 FQGNSA. CDR3 length equals 13 residues. The CDR3 DNA follows: TGTGCCAGCAGCCCGGCAGGGGGAGCAGGCTACACCTTC. It is translated as CASSPAGGAGYTF.

V usage is TRBV5-1 and J usage is TRBJ2-1; TRBD2 matches 12 bases. Germline values: CDR1 SGHRS, CDR2 YFSETQ. Trimming at V came to 3 bases and at J to 4 bases, leaving 5 bases not matched to a gene. The CDR3 runs 16 residues. The CDR3 nucleotides are TGCGCCAGCAGCTCTTCGACTAGCGGGGGATACAATGAGCAGTTCTTC. It codes for CASSSSTSGGYNEQFF.

V usage is TRBV7-2 and J usage is TRBJ1-4; no clear D gene. The CDR3 is made up of 14 amino acids. Germline V CDR1 and CDR2: SGHTA, FQGNSA. The V end lost 4 bases, the J end lost 7 bases, and 13 bases lay between the germline ends. CDR3 residues: CASSSSGVGEKLFF. The DNA of the CDR3 is TGTGCCAGCAGCTCCAGCGGGGTCGGTGAAAAACTGTTTTTT.

The chain employs TRBV7-6 and TRBJ2-7; 11 bases fit TRBD2. With V trimmed by 8 bases and J by 0 bases, 15 bases remained unmatched. This CDR3 is built from 18 residues. Per the germline V gene, CDR1 is SGHVS and CDR2 is FNYEAQ. CDR3 nucleotides: TGTGCCAGCGGGAGGGTAGCGGGAGGGCCGTGGGGCTCCTACGAGCAGTACGTC. Protein sequence: CASGRVAGGPWGSYEQYV.

This clone was picked up a small number of times. The rearrangement uses TRBV12-3 or TRBV12-4 and TRBJ1-5; D remains unclear. This CDR3 is built from 13 residues. V was trimmed by 4 bases and J by 6 bases, leaving 10 bases between them. The CDR3 sequence: CASSSARGQPQHF. The DNA of the CDR3 is TGTGCCAGCAGTTCAGCCCGGGGTCAGCCCCAGCATTTT.

The chain is built from TRBV27 and TRBJ2-2; TRBD1 matches at 8 bases. There are 16 residues in the CDR3. After removal of 6 bases from V and 2 bases from J, the junction contained 8 bases not matched to a gene. Germline V gene data show CDR1 as MNHEY and CDR2 as SMNVEV (reference sequence). The CDR3 nucleotides read TGTGCCAGCAGCAAGGAGACAGGGGTAAACACCGGGGAGCTGTTTTTT. It codes for CASSKETGVNTGELFF.

The chain uses TRBV19 and TRBJ2-2, with 10 nucleotides matching TRBD2. Per the germline V gene, CDR1 is LNHDA and CDR2 is SQIVND (reference sequence). Unmatched junction bases numbered 6, after V lost 4 bases and J lost 7 bases. The CDR3 sequence is 15 residues long. CDR3 nucleotides: TGTGCCAGTAGTAGCAGGACTAGCGGAGGCGGGGAGCTGTTTTTT. It encodes CASSSRTSGGGELFF.

The chain links TRBV28 to TRBJ2-2, with D perhaps matching TRBD2 (6 bases). Per the germline V gene, CDR1 is MDHEN and CDR2 is SYDVKM. Trimming stripped 5 bases from V and 0 bases from J, with 13 bases between. The CDR3 totals 16 residues. The CDR3 DNA reads as TGTGCCAGCAGTCAAACCGGGACTGCGAACACCGGGGAGCTGTTTTTT. Amino acids: CASSQTGTANTGELFF.

This clone was seen only a few times. The chain links TRBV29-1 to TRBJ1-2; 7 bases line up with TRBD1. The CDR3 has 13 amino acids. The germline V gene has CDR1 SQVTM and CDR2 ANQGSEA. Trimming removed 7 bases from V and 2 bases from J; junction bases left unmatched: 7. The CDR3 coding sequence is TGCAGCGCAGCCCCACAGGGGAACTATGGCTACACCTTC. Protein product: CSAAPQGNYGYTF.

The V gene is TRBV24-1, the J gene TRBJ2-5, with D maybe TRBD1 (5 bases). This CDR3 contains 16 residues. V lost 0 bases to trimming and J lost 2 bases, with 12 bases between them. The germline V gene encodes CDR1 KGHDR and CDR2 SFDVKD. Written as DNA, the CDR3 is TGTGCCACCAGTGATTTGGCCCCAGGGCAACAAGAGACCCAGTACTTC. The encoded protein is CATSDLAPGQQETQYF.

The J gene is TRBJ2-4, the V gene TRBV11-2; D might be TRBD1 (5 bases). V was shortened by 5 bases and J by 0 bases, with 20 bases between the two germline ends. This CDR3 is built from 18 residues. CDR1 SGHAT and CDR2 FQNNGV come from the germline V gene. CDR3 amino acids: CASSHGRVADLAKNIQYF. DNA of the CDR3: TGTGCCAGCAGCCACGGCAGGGTGGCAGACCTAGCCAAAAACATTCAGTACTTC.

Remarks on this clone: The junction departs from germline at one end; a sequencing error may be responsible. J is TRBJ2-1 and V is TRBV5-1; possibly TRBD1 for D (5 bases). The CDR3 totals 11 residues. Looked up from germline, CDR1 is SGHRS and CDR2 is YFSETQ. The CDR3 loop reads CASSTGQSLVF. CDR3 sequence (DNA): TGCGCCAGCAGCACCGGACAATCCCTGGTCTTC.